The 16 T cell receptor beta chains given below trace back to one sample, sequenced in a study of identical twins. Via MiXCR, TCRdb re-called the 5' RACE reads, giving one row per CDR3 protein. The sample lists 200,000 to 250,000 distinct CDR3 sequences, around 6.8% seen once, with more than 1.5% in the top ten. These records were also assigned to another study, of yellow fever vaccine responses in identical twins.

The specimen sequenced was memory (CD45RO+) T cells sorted from blood. Receptors were obtained from a woman aged 18-29 years in good health.

This clonotype has just a few counts. The V and J genes are TRBV27 and TRBJ2-7; TRBD1 matches 10 bases. V was pared by 5 bases and J by 4 bases, with 8 bases of the junction left unmatched. The germline V gene has CDR1 MNHEY and CDR2 SMNVEV (reference sequence). The CDR3 length is 15 residues. The CDR3 coding sequence is TGTGCCAGCAGTAAACAACCGGGACAGGGGTACGAGCAGTACTTC. Amino acids: CASSKQPGQGYEQYF.

The rearrangement joins TRBV10-3 to TRBJ2-7; TRBD1 might be the D (5 bases). Germline V lookup: CDR1 ENHRY, CDR2 SYGVKD. The CDR3 totals 12 residues. V was cut by 8 bases and J by 2 bases, with 10 bases left in between. CDR3 coding DNA: TGTGCCATCTCCCAGGGCACCTACGAGCAGTACTTC. Translated, it gives CAISQGTYEQYF.

This clonotype has a handful of counts. This sequence joins TRBV5-1 and TRBJ1-6; no definite D call. The germline V gene has CDR1 SGHRS and CDR2 YFSETQ. CDR3 length equals 14 residues. V was trimmed by 0 bases and J by 4 bases, leaving 5 bases between them. For the CDR3, the DNA is TGCGCCAGCAGCTTGGGCGGATATAATTCACCCCTCCACTTT. Amino acids: CASSLGGYNSPLHF.

This clonotype was seen only a few times. The rearrangement uses TRBV6-5 and TRBJ1-1, with D possibly TRBD1 on 5 matching bases. From germline, CDR1 is MNHEY and CDR2 SVGAGI. This CDR3 region has 12 residues. V was pared by 6 bases and J by 10 bases, with 15 bases between. CDR3 region: CASRTRGVVAFF. CDR3 coding DNA: TGTGCCAGCAGGACCCGAGGGGTAGTAGCTTTCTTT.

This clonotype was detected ten times or more. The chain uses TRBV20-1 and TRBJ1-6, with a tentative D call TRBD1 (5 bases). The CDR3 is made up of 13 amino acids. Germline loops: CDR1 DFQATT, CDR2 SNEGSKA (reference sequence). V was shortened by 3 bases and J by 7 bases, with 10 bases between the two germline ends. The DNA of the CDR3 is TGCAGTGCTAGTGCAGGGTGGAATTCACCCCTCCACTTT. Its translation: CSASAGWNSPLHF.

This clonotype was seen only a few times. V and J are TRBV20-1 and TRBJ2-7, with D possibly being TRBD1 or TRBD2 (5 bases each). The germline CDR1 and CDR2 sequences are DFQATT and SNEGSKA (reference sequence). With 3 bases removed from V and 3 bases from J, the gap between germline ends came to 15 bases. The length of the CDR3 is 14 residues. CDR3 residues: CSASSIGTDYEQYF. The CDR3 DNA is TGCAGTGCTAGTAGTATTGGGACGGACTACGAGCAGTACTTC.

This clonotype has more than one count but fewer than ten. The chain links TRBV20-1 to TRBJ2-3; D may be TRBD1 (5 bases). The CDR3 loop spans 12 amino acids. The ends were cut back, 5 bases at V and 6 bases at J, with 12 bases in the middle. Germline values: CDR1 DFQATT, CDR2 SNEGSKA (reference sequence). This CDR3 reads CSAGHGIDTQYF. The CDR3 nucleotides are TGCAGTGCTGGACACGGTATCGATACGCAGTATTTT.

At least ten counts were recorded for this clonotype. The chain's CDR3 is CASSQEWVGTTNEKLFF. In DNA form, the CDR3 reads TGCGCCAGCAGCCAAGAGTGGGTGGGGACAACTAATGAAAAACTGTTTTTT. The chain has TRBV4-3 and TRBJ1-4; no clear D. CDR3 length equals 17 residues. Trimming cost V 0 bases and J 0 bases, with 11 bases left between them. CDR1 is LGHNA, CDR2 YSLEER, per germline.

This clonotype occurred a few times. V is TRBV9 and J is TRBJ2-7, with D possibly TRBD2 on 5 matching bases. CDR1 is SGDLS and CDR2 is YYNGEE in the germline V gene. This CDR3 has 14 residues. Trimming took off 7 bases at V and 1 base at J, with 15 bases between the two ends. The CDR3 here is CASGRTGKSYEQYF. CDR3 bases: TGTGCCAGCGGACGGACTGGTAAGTCCTACGAGCAGTACTTC.

This clonotype has more than one count but fewer than ten. This chain uses TRBV4-3 with TRBJ2-1, with 14 bases matching TRBD2. The trim removed 0 bases at V and 3 bases at J, leaving 4 bases unmatched. This CDR3 contains 18 residues. In germline, CDR1 is LGHNA, CDR2 YSLEER. CDR3 bases: TGCGCCAGCAGCCAAGATGGACTAGCGGGAGGTTACTACAATGAGCAGTTCTTC. It translates to CASSQDGLAGGYYNEQFF.

This clonotype appeared many times. The chain recombines TRBV20-1 with TRBJ2-1, with TRBD2 matching over 7 bases. The CDR3 totals 15 residues. V lost 0 bases, J lost 4 bases, and 6 bases stayed unmatched. Germline V gene sequence: CDR1 DFQATT, CDR2 SNEGSKA (reference sequence). The CDR3 sequence is CSARDGLESYNEQFF. As DNA, the CDR3 is TGCAGTGCTAGAGACGGACTAGAAAGTTACAATGAGCAGTTCTTC.

In its sample, this clonotype was seen many times. V gene TRBV10-2 combines with J gene TRBJ2-1, with TRBD2 matching over 9 bases. J was trimmed by 0 bases and V by 8 bases; bases with no gene match: 2. Germline assignment: CDR1 WSHSY and CDR2 SAAADI. This CDR3 is 14 amino acids long. CDR3 sequence: CASLAGTSYNEQFF. The CDR3 region has the DNA TGCGCCAGCCTAGCGGGAACCTCCTACAATGAGCAGTTCTTC.

This clonotype was counted many times. The J gene is TRBJ1-4, the V gene TRBV9; maybe TRBD1 (5 bases). CDR1 SGDLS and CDR2 YYNGEE come from the germline V gene. Trimming took off 2 bases at V and 8 bases at J, with 13 bases between the two ends. The CDR3 runs 14 residues. The CDR3 DNA is TGTGCCAGCAGCGTGCGTCCCCGGGGCGAAAAACTGTTTTTT. The encoded protein is CASSVRPRGEKLFF.

The table lists this clonotype with many counts. The rearrangement uses TRBV5-1 and TRBJ2-1; D gene uncertain. V lost 0 bases and J 9 bases, leaving 13 bases between the germline ends. This CDR3 spans 14 amino acids. Germline assignment: CDR1 SGHRS and CDR2 YFSETQ. CDR3 nucleotides: TGCGCCAGCAGCTTGGCGACAATATCTCTTGAGCAGTTCTTC. It is translated as CASSLATISLEQFF. The full variable domain, its missing parts supplied by reference TRBV5-1 and TRBJ2-1, is KAGVTQTPRYLIKTRGQQVTLSCSPISGHRSVSWYQQTPGQGLQFLFEYFSETQRNKGNFPGRFSGRQFSNSRSEMNVSTLELGDSALYLCASSLATISLEQFFGPGTRLTVL.

This clonotype was observed a handful of times. The chain combines TRBV7-2 with TRBJ2-2; 7 bases map to TRBD1. Germline loops: CDR1 SGHTA, CDR2 FQGNSA. There are 16 residues in the CDR3. V lost 10 bases to trimming and J lost 2 bases; unmatched junction nucleotides: 13. The DNA for the CDR3 is TGTGCCATCCATCTTGCGAGACAGGGAAACACCGGGGAGCTGTTTTTT. This sequence encodes CAIHLARQGNTGELFF.

This clonotype was recorded at least ten times. The CDR3 sequence is CASGRSGQGLLQPQHF. For the CDR3, the DNA is TGTGCCAGCGGGAGGTCAGGACAGGGACTTTTACAGCCCCAGCATTTT. This rearrangement joins TRBV6-4 to TRBJ1-5; 8 bases align to TRBD1. J gave up 7 bases and V 8 bases, and 16 bases lay outside the gene matches. Per germline, CDR1 MRHNA and CDR2 SNTAGT. CDR3 size: 16 residues.